These 2 T cell receptor beta chains were all obtained from the same sample, sequenced in a study of blood T cell repertoires in COVID-19. Clones were sequenced by immunoSEQ multiplex PCR, and TCRdb holds only the in-frame ones, with some missing. The sample contains some 290,000 clones, 90% of which appear only once. Specimen: PBMCs or T cells enriched from blood (not recorded which). All receptors derive from a woman in her 30s who had been exposed to COVID-19.

This chain uses TRBV6-5 with TRBJ1-2; 7 bases fit TRBD1. Per germline, CDR1 MNHEY and CDR2 SVGAGI. This CDR3 has 14 amino acids. V lost 9 bases and J lost 7; bases outside the gene matches: 14. In DNA form, the CDR3 reads TGTGCCAGTTGTCCCGAGGGGGCAAGTGGTGGCTACACCTTC. Its translation is CASCPEGASGGYTF.

This clone has more than one count but fewer than ten. CDR3 bases: TGTGCCAGCAGCGTAGGGGGGGGCGGCGGCACTGAAGCTTTCTTT. Translation gives CASSVGGGGGTEAFF. J is TRBJ1-1 and V is TRBV9, with a weak D call TRBD1 (6 bases). Germline CDR1 reads SGDLS; CDR2 reads YYNGEE. The germline V and J ends were trimmed by 0 bases and 4 bases, with 13 bases remaining between them. CDR3 length: 15 amino acids.